This passage covers 12 T cell receptor beta chains from one sample sequenced in a study of blood T cell repertoires in COVID-19. Libraries were prepared by immunoSEQ multiplex PCR; TCRdb keeps only in-frame clonotypes and omits some of them. This table has some 80,000 clones, more than 75% appearing once. The specimen was peripheral blood. The receptors originated from a human donor in a cohort sampled during active COVID-19.

The chain is built from TRBV7-2 and TRBJ2-3; tentative D call: TRBD1 (5 bases). This CDR3 comprises 15 residues. Germline V gene data show CDR1 as SGHTA and CDR2 as FQGNSA. Trimming left V 5 bases short and J 2 bases short, with 14 bases between. The CDR3 nucleotides are TGTGCCAGCAGCCCAATCGCTGGGGCCACAGATACGCAGTATTTT. This encodes CASSPIAGATDTQYF.

This clone showed up just a few times. The chain is built from TRBV10-1 and TRBJ2-1; TRBD1 matches at 9 bases. The trim removed 5 bases at V and 3 bases at J, leaving 2 bases unmatched. The CDR3 has 14 amino acids. In germline, CDR1 is WNHNN, CDR2 SYGVQD (reference sequence). CDR3 sequence reads: CASSRQGGYNEQFF. In nucleotides, the CDR3 is TGCGCCAGCAGTAGACAGGGGGGCTACAATGAGCAGTTCTTC.

CDR3 bases: TGTGCCAGCAGTGTACGAGGCACTCAAGAGACCCAGTACTTC. It translates to CASSVRGTQETQYF. The rearrangement links TRBV2 to TRBJ2-5; D not resolved. Germline CDR1 and CDR2: SNHLY and FYNNEI. The CDR3 loop spans 14 amino acids. Trimming shortened V by 4 bases and J by 2 bases, and 11 bases separated the two germline ends.

The chain couples TRBV3-1 (or the pseudogene TRBV3-2) to TRBJ2-1; D ambiguous. This CDR3 contains 15 residues. Trimming removed 1 base from V and 4 bases from J, with 11 bases in between. Germline loops: CDR1 LGHDT, CDR2 YNNKEL (reference sequence). The chain's CDR3 is CASSQGDQFYNEQFF. CDR3 DNA: TGTGCCAGCAGCCAAGGTGATCAGTTTTACAATGAGCAGTTCTTC.

V usage is TRBV3-1 (or the pseudogene TRBV3-2) and J usage is TRBJ1-4, with D possibly matching TRBD1 (5 bases). The CDR3 spans 14 residues. Looked up from germline, CDR1 is LGHDT and CDR2 is YNNKEL (reference sequence). The V end was cut by 7 bases, the J end by 2 bases, with 11 bases between. CDR3 DNA: TGTGCCAGCAAAACGAAGGGGACTAATGAAAAACTGTTTTTT. It is translated as CASKTKGTNEKLFF.

The chain employs TRBV5-1 and TRBJ1-1; 8 bases fit TRBD1. This CDR3 has 15 amino acids. V was pared by 4 bases and J by 4 bases, with 9 bases of the junction left unmatched. Germline CDR1 SGHRS, CDR2 YFSETQ. The CDR3 sequence is CASSRSGGEGTEAFF. CDR3 nucleotides: TGCGCCAGCAGCAGATCAGGGGGCGAGGGCACTGAAGCTTTCTTT.

The chain recombines TRBV10-2 with TRBJ2-2, with TRBD1 as a possible D gene (5 bases). Trimming took 6 bases from V and 7 from J, leaving 12 bases between them. Germline values: CDR1 WSHSY, CDR2 SAAADI. This CDR3 region has 13 residues. CDR3 loop: CASRIGAGGELFF. The CDR3 DNA reads as TGCGCCAGCAGGATAGGGGCTGGCGGGGAGCTGTTTTTT.

The J gene is TRBJ2-2, the V gene TRBV9; D not resolved. The V end lost 2 bases, the J end lost 3 bases, and 8 bases lay between the germline ends. The CDR3 length is 14 residues. CDR1 is SGDLS and CDR2 is YYNGEE in the germline V gene. CDR3 bases: TGTGCCAGCAGCGTTACATTTGACACCGGGGAGCTGTTTTTT. Amino acid sequence: CASSVTFDTGELFF.

V is TRBV6-1 and J is TRBJ2-1; D not resolved. This CDR3 contains 12 residues. Between the trimmed V and J ends, which lost 5 bases and 4 bases, there was a span of 6 bases. Germline V gene data show CDR1 as MNHNS and CDR2 as SASEGT. CDR3 sequence: CASSYVYNEQFF. The CDR3 DNA sequence: TGTGCCAGCAGTTATGTTTACAATGAGCAGTTCTTC.

This clone was found once. The chain recombines TRBV28 with TRBJ2-2; 7 bases are shared with TRBD1. J lost 1 base, V lost 8 bases, and 13 bases had no gene match. Germline CDR1 and CDR2: MDHEN and SYDVKM. The CDR3 runs 17 residues. CDR3 residues: CASSKAPGTVNTGELFF. The DNA of the CDR3 is TGTGCCAGCTCAAAAGCCCCCGGGACAGTGAACACCGGGGAGCTGTTTTTT.

The chain couples TRBV7-7 to TRBJ1-3; D may be TRBD1 (6 bases). The CDR3 consists of 15 residues. From germline, CDR1 is SSHAT and CDR2 FNYEAQ (reference sequence). Trimming removed 1 base from V and 4 bases from J, with 11 bases in between. Written as DNA, the CDR3 is TGTGCCAGCAGCTTAGACCAGGGGTTCGGAAACACCATATATTTT. It codes for CASSLDQGFGNTIYF.

V is TRBV12-3 or TRBV12-4 and J is TRBJ1-1; no definite D call. The CDR3 loop spans 13 amino acids. The V gene lost 4 bases and the J gene lost 4 bases, with 10 bases spanning the gap. The CDR3 DNA reads TGTGCCAGCAGTTGGACTTCATCCACTGAAGCTTTCTTT. Encoded protein: CASSWTSSTEAFF.